This T cell receptor beta chain was observed in a study of blood T cell repertoires in COVID-19. Study-wide context: Acute and convalescent COVID-19 samples came from the United States, Italy and Spain. Nucleic acid was either cDNA or gDNA, and it came from T cells, B-cell-depleted T cells, or PBMCs.

Per the authors' pipeline: Reference gene primers were amplified, and this amplification served to estimate nucleated cell counts. Profiled with immunoSEQ multiplex PCR; TCRdb holds only in-frame clones, not every one. The DNA gave D and trimming, while V, J and clone size come from that table. The repertoire has 90,000 or so clones, approximately 86% of them found once; the top ten carry roughly 1.2%. The CDR3 has 15 amino acids. Germline V gene lookup returns CDR1 SGHRS and CDR2 YFSETQ. V was pared by 3 bases and J by 3 bases, with 9 bases of the junction left unmatched. The TCR sequence derives from a man at least 80 years old with active or convalescent COVID-19. This chain links TRBV5-1 with TRBJ2-7; 7 bases are shared with TRBD1. Sequenced material: peripheral blood. The CDR3 protein is CASSWQTGTVYEQYF. The CDR3 DNA follows: TGCGCCAGCAGCTGGCAGACAGGGACGGTCTACGAGCAGTACTTC.